Detailed here is one TCR beta chain. CDR3 length: 19 residues. Germline CDR1 LNHDA, CDR2 SQIVND (reference sequence). Trimming cost V 3 bases and J 2 bases; bases outside gene matches: 14. The sample belongs to a study of blood T cell repertoires in COVID-19. About the study: COVID-19 samples collected from the United States, Italy and Spain covered acute and convalescent phases. The analysed material was cDNA or gDNA that came from T cells, B-cell-depleted T cells, or PBMCs.

Donors of Cohort 3 who recovered were those that had two negative PCRs, clearance, or symptom resolution. Method: immunoSEQ multiplex PCR; TCRdb's copy keeps in-frame clones and lacks some. The data show about 210,000 clones, around 85% seen once. The chain links TRBV19 to TRBJ1-3; 9 nucleotides line up with TRBD1. This receptor was taken from a man aged 35-49 years who had recovered from COVID-19. Specimen: PBMCs or T cells enriched from blood (not recorded which). The CDR3 DNA follows: TGTGCCAGTAGTATGGGGTGGTATGGGGACAGGGTCGCTGGAAACACCATATATTTT. Its protein product is CASSMGWYGDRVAGNTIYF.